Below are 26 T cell receptor beta chains sequenced from a single sample in a study of T cells in localized non-small cell lung cancer. The method was immunoSEQ multiplex PCR; TCRdb's version includes in-frame clones alone and lacks a portion of them. This table holds 70,000 to 80,000 clones, around 90% found once. The specimen was peripheral blood, collected before any cancer treatment. Receptors were obtained from a woman between 35 and 75 years old with stage I squamous cell lung carcinoma.

The chain uses TRBV7-9 and TRBJ2-1, with 7 bases aligning to TRBD1. Germline V gene lookup returns CDR1 SEHNR and CDR2 FQNEAQ (reference sequence). The junction had 11 bases not matched to a gene; V was cut back by 5 bases and J by 7 bases. This CDR3 has 15 residues. The DNA for the CDR3 is TGTGCCAGCAGCCAATTGACAGGGACGAGGAATGAGCAGTTCTTC. It translates to CASSQLTGTRNEQFF.

The chain couples TRBV19 to TRBJ1-2, with a tentative D call TRBD1 (6 bases). Trimming cost V 3 bases and J 3 bases, with 14 bases left between them. From germline, CDR1 is LNHDA and CDR2 SQIVND (reference sequence). This CDR3 spans 15 amino acids. CDR3: CASSMGQGADYGYTF. The DNA for the CDR3 is TGTGCCAGTAGTATGGGACAAGGGGCGGACTATGGCTACACCTTC. The whole variable domain, filled in from reference TRBV19 and TRBJ1-2, reads DGGITQSPKYLFRKEGQNVTLSCEQNLNHDAMYWYRQDPGQGLRLIYYSQIVNDFQKGDIAEGYSVSREKKESFPLTVTSAQKNPTAFYLCASSMGQGADYGYTFGSGTRLTVV.

This clone appeared a few times. The rearrangement uses TRBV5-1 and TRBJ2-3; TRBD2 matches at 12 bases. This CDR3 contains 18 residues. Trimming cost V 0 bases and J 4 bases; bases outside gene matches: 9. Per germline, CDR1 SGHRS and CDR2 YFSETQ. CDR3 residues: CASSLAPSGGAGADTQYF. The DNA of the CDR3 is TGCGCCAGCAGCTTGGCACCTAGCGGGGGGGCAGGGGCAGATACGCAGTATTTT.

The J gene is TRBJ1-2, the V gene TRBV19; 7 bases fit TRBD1. Germline loops: CDR1 LNHDA, CDR2 SQIVND (reference sequence). V dropped 5 bases and J dropped 4; count of bases not matched to a gene: 10. The CDR3 contains 15 residues. CDR3 sequence: CASSLQGELLYGYTF. In nucleotides, the CDR3 is TGTGCCAGTAGTCTCCAGGGGGAGCTACTCTATGGCTACACCTTC.

The gene calls are TRBV5-8 and TRBJ2-1; 7 nucleotides align to TRBD1. Trimming removed 4 bases from V and 7 bases from J; junction bases left unmatched: 11. The CDR3 runs 15 residues. Looked up from germline, CDR1 is SGHTS and CDR2 is YDEGEE. CDR3 residues: CASSPLRDRWNEQFF. CDR3 nucleotide sequence: TGTGCCAGCAGCCCCCTCCGGGACAGATGGAATGAGCAGTTCTTC.

This chain links TRBV19 with TRBJ1-4, with D possibly matching TRBD1 (5 bases). The length of the CDR3 is 16 residues. Germline V gene data show CDR1 as LNHDA and CDR2 as SQIVND (reference sequence). V was shortened by 4 bases and J by 8 bases, with 20 bases between the two germline ends. CDR3 loop: CASSRDGDLFEEKLFF. As DNA, the CDR3 is TGTGCCAGTAGTAGGGACGGGGATTTGTTCGAGGAAAAACTGTTTTTT.

The chain couples TRBV20-1 to TRBJ1-1; no clear D gene. The CDR3 covers 11 residues. CDR1 DFQATT and CDR2 SNEGSKA come from the germline V gene (reference sequence). V dropped 5 bases and J dropped 1 base, with 5 bases sitting between them. CDR3 sequence (DNA): TGCAGTGCTTTTGGGAACACTGAAGCTTTCTTT. Its translation is CSAFGNTEAFF.

The chain couples TRBV10-3 to TRBJ1-6; D perhaps matches TRBD1 (5 bases). This CDR3 has 17 residues. V dropped 0 bases and J dropped 0 bases, with 9 bases sitting between them. Germline V gene sequence: CDR1 ENHRY, CDR2 SYGVKD. CDR3 bases: TGTGCCATCAGTGAGTCGGGGGGGAGCTCCTATAATTCACCCCTCCACTTT. It codes for CAISESGGSSYNSPLHF.

V gene TRBV7-9 combines with J gene TRBJ2-2; TRBD1 matches 7 bases. CDR3 length: 14 amino acids. V lost 5 bases, J lost 6 bases, and 6 bases stayed unmatched. The germline V gene encodes CDR1 SEHNR and CDR2 FQNEAQ (reference sequence). The CDR3 DNA reads as TGTGCCAGCAGCCCTGACAGGGTCGCCGGGGAGCTGTTTTTT. This gives the protein CASSPDRVAGELFF.

The chain is built from TRBV5-1 and TRBJ2-5; D gene uncertain. V lost 1 base and J 2 bases, leaving 3 bases between the germline ends. Germline V gene data show CDR1 as SGHRS and CDR2 as YFSETQ. The CDR3 is 12 amino acids. The CDR3 protein is CASSLRQETQYF. The CDR3 nucleotides are TGCGCCAGCAGCTTGAGACAAGAGACCCAGTACTTC.

The rearrangement uses TRBV11-2 and TRBJ1-5; 7 bases are shared with TRBD1. Germline trimming cut 5 bases from V and 3 bases from J; bases unmatched to any gene: 7. The CDR3 contains 15 residues. CDR1 SGHAT and CDR2 FQNNGV come from the germline V gene. CDR3 amino acids: CASSEGARINQPQHF. In DNA, the CDR3 is TGTGCCAGCAGCGAGGGGGCCAGGATCAATCAGCCCCAGCATTTT.

This chain joins TRBV6-5 and TRBJ1-6; possibly TRBD1 for D (5 bases). The V end was cut by 6 bases, the J end by 7 bases, with 10 bases between. CDR3 length: 13 amino acids. Looked up from germline, CDR1 is MNHEY and CDR2 is SVGAGI. This CDR3 is CASSREENSPLHF. The DNA of the CDR3 is TGTGCCAGCAGCAGGGAAGAGAATTCACCCCTCCACTTT.

The chain is built from TRBV19 and TRBJ2-5; D unresolved. Germline V gene data show CDR1 as LNHDA and CDR2 as SQIVND (reference sequence). V lost 5 bases, J lost 7 bases, and 17 bases lay in between. CDR3 size: 14 residues. CDR3 region: CASSLGDFYGTQYF. The CDR3 DNA follows: TGTGCCAGTAGTCTGGGCGACTTCTATGGGACCCAGTACTTC.

The chain is built from TRBV7-9 and TRBJ1-1; no firm D call. Germline CDR1 SEHNR, CDR2 FQNEAQ (reference sequence). Trimming left V 0 bases short and J 1 base short, with 3 bases between. This CDR3 has 13 amino acids. The CDR3 spells CASSLAENTEAFF. Here the CDR3 DNA reads TGTGCCAGCAGCTTAGCAGAGAACACTGAAGCTTTCTTT.

This chain connects TRBV5-1 to TRBJ2-1; 7 nucleotides agree with TRBD1. The CDR3 length is 13 residues. Germline loops: CDR1 SGHRS, CDR2 YFSETQ. Trimming took 5 bases from V and 9 from J; bases not matched to a gene: 8. In DNA form, the CDR3 reads TGCGCCAGCAGTGTACGACAGGGCGGTGAGCAGTTCTTC. This gives the protein CASSVRQGGEQFF.

The CDR3 reads CASSVTTGSSGANVLTF. In DNA form, the CDR3 reads TGCGCCAGCAGCGTAACGACAGGGAGCTCTGGGGCCAACGTCCTGACTTTC. The chain recombines TRBV5-1 with TRBJ2-6; 7 bases are shared with TRBD1. Looked up from germline, CDR1 is SGHRS and CDR2 is YFSETQ. V dropped 4 bases and J dropped 0; count of bases not matched to a gene: 7. The CDR3 totals 17 residues.

The rearrangement uses TRBV2 and TRBJ1-5, with 8 bases that match TRBD1. Germline V lookup: CDR1 SNHLY, CDR2 FYNNEI. CDR3 size: 14 residues. V shed 4 bases and J 4 bases; nucleotides not matched to a gene: 3. The DNA for the CDR3 is TGTGCCAGCAGTGGGGGACAGGTTAATCAGCCCCAGCATTTT. Translating gives CASSGGQVNQPQHF.

The chain joins TRBV30 to TRBJ1-2; D ambiguous. The CDR3 runs to 12 residues. The germline CDR1 and CDR2 sequences are GTSNPN and SVGIG (reference sequence). V was shortened by 3 bases and J by 4 bases, with 9 bases between the two germline ends. This CDR3 is CAWRISTYGYTF. In DNA form, the CDR3 reads TGTGCCTGGAGAATTAGCACCTATGGCTACACCTTC.

The chain carries TRBV5-1 and TRBJ1-1, with D hard to call. V was pared by 0 bases and J by 0 bases, with 15 bases between. The CDR3 is made up of 17 amino acids. From germline, CDR1 is SGHRS and CDR2 YFSETQ. As DNA, the CDR3 is TGCGCCAGCAGCTTGGGACACCTCAGTAGGATGAACACTGAAGCTTTCTTT. The encoded protein is CASSLGHLSRMNTEAFF.

The V call is TRBV5-6, the J call TRBJ2-7, with 7 bases fitting TRBD1. Germline CDR1 SGHDT, CDR2 YYEEEE. CDR3 length equals 13 residues. V dropped 2 bases and J dropped 4; count of bases not matched to a gene: 3. CDR3 in DNA: TGTGCCAGCAGCTTCGGGACAGAATACGAGCAGTACTTC. Translation: CASSFGTEYEQYF.

This chain connects TRBV7-8 to TRBJ2-7; TRBD2 matches 8 bases. CDR1 SGHVS and CDR2 FQNEAQ come from the germline V gene. Unmatched junction bases numbered 6, after V lost 1 base and J lost 1 base. CDR3 length: 16 amino acids. The CDR3 DNA reads TGTGCCAGCAGCTTAGTATCTGCGGGGGGTTCCTACGAGCAGTACTTC. Protein sequence: CASSLVSAGGSYEQYF.

This clone was recorded a few times. This chain joins TRBV27 and TRBJ1-6; 8 bases map to TRBD1. The CDR3 is 15 residues long. CDR1 and CDR2 (germline): MNHEY, SMNVEV (reference sequence). The junction had 11 bases not matched to a gene; V was cut back by 7 bases and J by 9 bases. CDR3: CASTLGGTGGSPLHF. CDR3 DNA sequence: TGTGCCAGCACTCTGGGGGGGACAGGCGGTTCACCCCTCCACTTT.

The V gene is TRBV10-3, the J gene TRBJ2-7; TRBD1 matches at 7 bases. After removal of 2 bases from V and 7 bases from J, the junction contained 8 bases not matched to a gene. Germline CDR1 is ENHRY and CDR2 is SYGVKD. The CDR3 covers 14 residues. The DNA for the CDR3 is TGTGCCATCAGTGAGACAGGGGCCTCCGGTGAGCAGTACTTC. It is translated as CAISETGASGEQYF.

The J gene is TRBJ1-1, the V gene TRBV5-3; unclear D gene. TRBV5-3 has ORF status, its function being uncertain. Trimming removed 0 bases at V and 6 bases at J, with 12 bases between. The CDR3 contains 14 residues. CDR3: CARSLGGKEPEAFF. CDR3 DNA: TGTGCCAGAAGCTTGGGGGGTAAGGAACCTGAAGCTTTCTTT.

The chain joins TRBV30 to TRBJ1-5; D remains ambiguous. This CDR3 spans 14 amino acids. Germline V gene lookup returns CDR1 GTSNPN and CDR2 SVGIG (reference sequence). V gave up 2 bases and J gave up 7 bases, with 15 bases separating them. The CDR3 reads CAWSSLRSIQPQHF. The CDR3 nucleotides read TGTGCCTGGAGTTCGTTGAGGAGTATACAGCCCCAGCATTTT.

The V gene is TRBV5-1, the J gene TRBJ1-2, with TRBD1 matching over 11 bases. CDR1 SGHRS and CDR2 YFSETQ come from the germline V gene. After removal of 4 bases from V and 8 bases from J, the junction contained 10 bases not matched to a gene. CDR3 size: 15 residues. CDR3 nucleotide sequence: TGCGCCAGCAGCAACGGACAGGGGGCGACGGAGGGCTACACCTTC. Translating gives CASSNGQGATEGYTF.